The 2 T cell receptor beta chains given below trace back to one sample, sequenced in a study of T cells after yellow fever vaccination. TCRdb passed the 5' RACE reads through MiXCR, listing each CDR3 protein once. In the table there are about 310,000 distinct CDR3 sequences, 3% to 4.5% of which are singletons. The sample consisted of PBMCs, taken on the day of the yellow fever booster vaccination. These receptors were taken from a man between 18 and 35 years old who received the YFV17D yellow fever vaccine.

This clonotype appeared many times. This chain connects TRBV10-3 to TRBJ2-3, with D tentatively TRBD1 (6 bases). The CDR3 runs to 15 residues. The V gene lost 6 bases and the J gene lost 0 bases, with 13 bases spanning the gap. CDR1 is ENHRY and CDR2 is SYGVKD in the germline V gene. CDR3 in DNA: TGTGCCATCAGAGGACAGCCTATTAGCACAGATACGCAGTATTTT. Translating it yields CAIRGQPISTDTQYF.

V and J are TRBV20-1 and TRBJ1-1; 7 bases match TRBD1. The CDR3 loop spans 16 amino acids. Germline lookup yields CDR1 DFQATT and CDR2 SNEGSKA (reference sequence). With V trimmed by 5 bases and J by 0 bases, 12 bases remained unmatched. CDR3 region: CSARVQGSGMNTEAFF. The DNA of the CDR3 is TGCAGTGCTCGAGTACAGGGGTCAGGCATGAACACTGAAGCTTTCTTT.